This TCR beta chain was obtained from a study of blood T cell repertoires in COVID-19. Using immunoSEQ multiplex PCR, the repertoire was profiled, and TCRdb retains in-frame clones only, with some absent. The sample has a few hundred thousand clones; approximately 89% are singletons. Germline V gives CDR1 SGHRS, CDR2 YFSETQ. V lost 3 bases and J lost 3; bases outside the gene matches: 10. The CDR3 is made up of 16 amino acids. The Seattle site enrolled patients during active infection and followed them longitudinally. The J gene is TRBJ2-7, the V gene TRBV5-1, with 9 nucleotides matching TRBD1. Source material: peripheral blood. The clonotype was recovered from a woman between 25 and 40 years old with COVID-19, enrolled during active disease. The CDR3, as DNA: TGCGCCAGCAGCTCGGCTACAGGGGGCACCCACTACGAGCAGTACTTC. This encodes CASSSATGGTHYEQYF.